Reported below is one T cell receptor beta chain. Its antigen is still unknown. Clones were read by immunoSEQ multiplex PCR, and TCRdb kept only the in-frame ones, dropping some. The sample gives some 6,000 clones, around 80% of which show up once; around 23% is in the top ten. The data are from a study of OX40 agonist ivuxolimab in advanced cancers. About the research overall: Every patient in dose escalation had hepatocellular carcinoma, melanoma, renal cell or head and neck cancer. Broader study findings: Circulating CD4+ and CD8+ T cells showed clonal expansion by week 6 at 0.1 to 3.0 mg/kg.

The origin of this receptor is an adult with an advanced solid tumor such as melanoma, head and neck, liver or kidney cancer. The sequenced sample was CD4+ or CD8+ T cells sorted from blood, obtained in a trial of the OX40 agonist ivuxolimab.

CDR3 DNA sequence: TGTGCCACCAGCAGGCAGGGGTTTGGGGACGAGCAGTACTTC. This translates into CATSRQGFGDEQYF. The chain uses TRBV15 and TRBJ2-7, with a tentative D call TRBD1 (6 bases). This CDR3 has 14 amino acids. The germline V gene encodes CDR1 LNHNV and CDR2 YYDKDF (reference sequence). Trimming pared 3 bases from V and 5 bases from J, leaving 14 bases between. The entire variable domain, with the rest obtained from reference TRBV15 and TRBJ2-7, is as follows: DAMVIQNPRYQVTQFGKPVTLSCSQTLNHNVMYWYQQKSSQAPKLLFHYYDKDFNNEADTPDNFQSRRPNTSFCFLDIRSPGLGDTAMYLCATSRQGFGDEQYFGPGTRLTVT.